This T cell receptor (beta chain) originates from a study of monozygotic twins with inflammatory bowel disease. In preparing each TCR library, about 3.5 ug of total RNA was used. TCRdb reworked the 5' RACE reads into one entry per CDR3 protein, no DNA. The listing records some 100,000 distinct CDR3 sequences. General study findings and limits: Data gave no support to a single strong signal or clonotype associated with IBD. Compared with healthy co-twins, IBD patients showed reduced TCRbeta repertoire diversity by inverse Simpson.

There are 15 residues in the CDR3. Germline values: CDR1 MDHEN, CDR2 SYDVKM. As to this clonotype: What it binds is unknown.

The specimen was blood. V is TRBV28 and J is TRBJ2-3. The origin of this receptor is a human donor with ulcerative colitis or Crohn's disease, or a healthy co-twin of an affected twin (not recorded which). This chain's CDR3 is CASSLIPASLDTQYF. The whole variable domain, filled in from reference TRBV28 and TRBJ2-3, reads DVKVTQSSRYLVKRTGEKVFLECVQDMDHENMFWYRQDPGLGLRLIYFSYDVKMKEKGDIPEGYSVSREKKERFSLILESASTNQTSMYLCASSLIPASLDTQYFGPGTRLTVL.